The clone carrying this T cell receptor (beta chain) came up once. As yet, its antigen is unknown. This likely comes from a read error, as the CDR3 has no conserved phenylalanine or tryptophan at its end. The DNA is left out, because the CDR3 cannot be placed on it with certainty; the CDR3 is given as TCRdb lists it. No cell sorting was done before RNA was extracted from the tissue. Distant lung tissue was collected more than 3 cm away from the tumor edge. Newly diagnosed lung cancer patients had thoracic surgery in China, August–late 2014, without prior chemotherapy. TCRbeta libraries were built with three rounds of nested PCR, modified from ARM-PCR. TCRdb recomputed calls from the multiplex PCR reads with MiXCR, one row per CDR3 protein. The sample holds 60,000 to 70,000 distinct CDR3 sequences, more than 65% seen once. This entry belongs to a study of tumor and adjacent non-tumor tissue in lung cancer.

The CDR3 is 12 residues long, counting both termini. Per germline, CDR1 SGHAT and CDR2 FQDESV (reference sequence). Study-wide points: Tumor TCR diversity, when higher, was linked to shorter survival.

The TCR originated in a man between 60 and 70 years old with non-small cell lung cancer. This chain links TRBV11-1 with TRBJ2-1; the DNA was not compared with TRBD1, the D call given in the table. The sequencing sample was made of distant non-tumor lung tissue. Here the CDR3 reads CASSGQGRERFV.